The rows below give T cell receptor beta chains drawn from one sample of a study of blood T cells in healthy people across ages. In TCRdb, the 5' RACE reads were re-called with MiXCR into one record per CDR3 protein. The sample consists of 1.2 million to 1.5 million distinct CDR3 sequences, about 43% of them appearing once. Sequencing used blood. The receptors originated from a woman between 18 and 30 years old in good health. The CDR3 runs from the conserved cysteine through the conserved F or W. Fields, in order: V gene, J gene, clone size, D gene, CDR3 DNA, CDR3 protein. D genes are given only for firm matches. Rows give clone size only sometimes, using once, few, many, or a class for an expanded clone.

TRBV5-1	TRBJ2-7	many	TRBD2	TGCGCCAGCAGCTTGGAGTGGCCTAGCGGGGACCTCTCCGAGCAGTACTTC	CASSLEWPSGDLSEQYF
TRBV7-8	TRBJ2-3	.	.	TGTGCCAGCAGCTTAGCGCTGAGAACCACCGCAGATACGCAGTATTTT	CASSLALRTTADTQYF
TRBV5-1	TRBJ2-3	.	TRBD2	TGCGCCAGCAAGAGCGGGGGTAGCACAGATACGCAGTATTTT	CASKSGGSTDTQYF
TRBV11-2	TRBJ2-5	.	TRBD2	TGTGCCAGCAGCTCCTCCCTGAGCGGGAGGGATAGAGAGACCCAGTACTTC	CASSSSLSGRDRETQYF
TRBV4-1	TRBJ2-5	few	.	TGCGCCAGCGCATACAGGGACCAAGAGACCCAGTACTTC	CASAYRDQETQYF
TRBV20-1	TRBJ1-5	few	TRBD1	TGCAGTGCTAGAGCAGGGGGCGGGCAGCCCCAGCATTTT	CSARAGGGQPQHF
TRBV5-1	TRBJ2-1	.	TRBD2	TGCGCCAGCAGCTTCCCTACTAGCGGGTTGGATGAGCAGTTCTTC	CASSFPTSGLDEQFF
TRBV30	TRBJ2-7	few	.	TGTGCCTGGAGTGACGAGGCCTACGAGCAGTACTTC	CAWSDEAYEQYF
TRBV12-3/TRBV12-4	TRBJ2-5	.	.	TGTGCCAGCAGAAAAGTAAGTGAGCAGTACTTC	CASRKVSEQYF
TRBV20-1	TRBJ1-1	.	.	TGCAGTGCCCGACCAGGGTCCCTAATGAACACTGAAGCTTTCTTT	CSARPGSLMNTEAFF
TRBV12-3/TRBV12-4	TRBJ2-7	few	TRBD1	TGTGCCAGCAGGCCGGGACAGCGCTCCTACGAGCAGTACTTC	CASRPGQRSYEQYF
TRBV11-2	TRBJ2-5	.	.	TGTGCCAGCAGCTCCGGACGGAAGGAGACCCAGTACTTC	CASSSGRKETQYF
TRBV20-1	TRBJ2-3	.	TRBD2	TGCAGTGCTAGAGGTTGGTCTAGCGGAGATATTACAGATACGCAGTATTTT	CSARGWSSGDITDTQYF
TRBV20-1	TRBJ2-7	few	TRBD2	TGCAGTGCGAGCGGGAGAGGCTACGAGCAGTACTTC	CSASGRGYEQYF
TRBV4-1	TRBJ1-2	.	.	TGCGCCAGCAGCCAAGATACGACCCAAATGATCCATTGGGAAGGCTACACCTTC	CASSQDTTQMIHWEGYTF
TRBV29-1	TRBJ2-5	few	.	TGCAGCGTTGAAGATCGGCGGCAAGAGACCCAGTACTTC	CSVEDRRQETQYF
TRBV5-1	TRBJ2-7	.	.	TGCGCCAGCAGCCCGGAGGGGGCCGTCTACAATGAGCAGTACTTC	CASSPEGAVYNEQYF
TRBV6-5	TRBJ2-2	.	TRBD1	TGTGCCAGCAGTTACTCGAGGGGGACAGGGGCCACCGGGGAGCTGTTTTTT	CASSYSRGTGATGELFF
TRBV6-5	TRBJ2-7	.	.	TGTGCCAGCAGTAGGGCCCGGGACCTTTTCGAGCAGTACTTC	CASSRARDLFEQYF
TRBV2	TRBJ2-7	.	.	TGTGCCAGCACCCCGGCGGAAGTAAACGAGCAGTACTTC	CASTPAEVNEQYF
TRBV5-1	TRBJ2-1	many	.	TGTGCCAGCAGCTTAGTAGACAATGAGCAGTTCTTC	CASSLVDNEQFF
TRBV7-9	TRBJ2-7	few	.	TGTGCCAGCAGCTTAGCAGAGGGGAATGAGCAGTACTTC	CASSLAEGNEQYF
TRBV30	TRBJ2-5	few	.	TGTGCCTGGAACGGCGGGACTTGGGAGACCCAGTACTTC	CAWNGGTWETQYF
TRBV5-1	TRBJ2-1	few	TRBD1	TGCGCCAGCAGCCCTCGGACAGGGGAACATAACAATGAGCAGTTCTTC	CASSPRTGEHNNEQFF
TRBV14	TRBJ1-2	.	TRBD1	TGTGCCAGCAGCCGGGACAGGGGGCCTCTATATGGCTACACCTTC	CASSRDRGPLYGYTF
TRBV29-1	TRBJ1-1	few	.	TGCAGCGTTGAAGATCGTCAGGACAGCCTGACGAACACTGAAGCTTTCTTT	CSVEDRQDSLTNTEAFF
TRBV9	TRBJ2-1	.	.	TGTGCCAGCAGCGTAGCTACTATGGGTGAGCAGTTCTTC	CASSVATMGEQFF
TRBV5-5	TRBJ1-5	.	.	TGTGCCAGCAGCCTGAGGGAGGGGGAAGGGGGGCCCCAGCATTTT	CASSLREGEGGPQHF
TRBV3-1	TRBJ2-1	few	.	TGTGCCAGCAGCCAAGCCCGGGACTCGCAGTTCTTC	CASSQARDSQFF
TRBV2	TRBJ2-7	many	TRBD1	TGTGCCAGCAGTCCACAGGGGAGCCCCGAGCAGTACTTC	CASSPQGSPEQYF
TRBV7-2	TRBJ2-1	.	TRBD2	TGTGCCAGCAGCCCAACCCTACCGACTAGCGGGAGCAATGAGCAGTTCTTC	CASSPTLPTSGSNEQFF
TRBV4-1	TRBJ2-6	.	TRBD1	TGCGCCGGCAGCAAACGACAGGGCCTACCCTCTGGGGCCAACGTCCTGACTTTC	CAGSKRQGLPSGANVLTF
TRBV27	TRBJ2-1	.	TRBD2	TGTGCCAGCAGTTCTCGCGGGGGTCGCTCCACCTACAATGAGCAGTTCTTC	CASSSRGGRSTYNEQFF